This TCR beta chain is drawn from a study of blood T cells in healthy people across ages. Drawing of peripheral blood yielded roughly 10 milliliters from each donor. The extraction recovered at least 6 micrograms of total RNA per sample. This CDR3 has 20 residues. After removal of 8 bases from V and 0 bases from J, the junction contained 14 bases not matched to a gene. Germline CDR1 is SGHTA and CDR2 is FQGTGA. Study results and limitations: CMV status of donors was not determined, possibly confounding expanded clonotype changes.

This clonotype was counted between two and nine times. The antigen is unknown. Using a J-beta primer mix together with a sample-barcoded 5' primer, a second PCR was run for 7 to 11 cycles. TCRdb passed the 5' RACE reads through MiXCR, listing each CDR3 protein once. The top ten hold approximately 22% of the sample, which has some 700,000 distinct CDR3 sequences, roughly 41% seen once. The sequence was obtained from a woman aged 55-70 years in good health. Sequencing input: blood. This chain connects TRBV7-3 to TRBJ2-1, with 15 bases that match TRBD2. The CDR3 DNA reads as TGTGCCAGCCCTCCTGGGACTAGCGGGGGGCTAAATAGCTCCTACAATGAGCAGTTCTTC. Its protein is CASPPGTSGGLNSSYNEQFF.